This entry lists 24 T cell receptor beta chains sequenced from one sample in a study of blood T cell repertoires in COVID-19. The repertoire was sequenced with immunoSEQ multiplex PCR; TCRdb's copy has only in-frame clones and lacks some. The data contain 350,000 to 450,000 clones, 85% of them singletons. Sequencing input: peripheral blood. These receptors came from a woman in her late teens or twenties with acute or convalescent COVID-19.

The rearrangement joins TRBV5-6 to TRBJ2-1; a weak D match, TRBD2 (6 bases). Trimming removed 4 bases from V and 5 bases from J, with 16 bases in between. CDR3 length: 15 residues. Germline CDR1 reads SGHDT; CDR2 reads YYEEEE. CDR3: CASSRTKGLNNEQFF. CDR3 bases: TGTGCCAGCAGCCGGACTAAGGGGCTGAACAATGAGCAGTTCTTC.

The J gene is TRBJ1-2, the V gene TRBV18; 7 positions match TRBD1. Trimming removed 2 bases from V and 3 bases from J; junction bases left unmatched: 9. Germline CDR1 KGHSH, CDR2 LQKENI. This CDR3 has 16 amino acids. CDR3: CASSPLGRGRDYGYTF. The CDR3 coding sequence is TGTGCCAGCTCACCATTGGGAAGGGGGCGCGACTATGGCTACACCTTC.

The chain uses TRBV25-1 and TRBJ2-7, with TRBD1 identical over 7 bases. Trimming cost V 10 bases and J 2 bases; bases outside gene matches: 20. Germline CDR1 is MGHDK and CDR2 is SYGVNS. The CDR3 sequence is 17 residues long. The CDR3 region has the DNA TGTGCCATCCTACTACCCTCCGACCCGGGACAGACCTACGAGCAGTACTTC. Its protein is CAILLPSDPGQTYEQYF.

The rearrangement joins TRBV2 to TRBJ2-7; 11 bases map to TRBD2. The junction had 2 bases not matched to a gene; V was cut back by 3 bases and J by 4 bases. Germline values: CDR1 SNHLY, CDR2 FYNNEI. CDR3 length: 14 residues. The CDR3 loop is CASSDRLAGYEQYF. As DNA, the CDR3 is TGTGCCAGCAGTGACCGACTAGCGGGATACGAGCAGTACTTC. Based on the CDR3 plus reference TRBV2 and TRBJ2-7, the full variable domain is EPEVTQTPSHQVTQMGQEVILRCVPISNHLYFYWYRQILGQKVEFLVSFYNNEISEKSEIFDDQFSVERPDGSNFTLKIRSTKLEDSAMYFCASSDRLAGYEQYFGPGTRLTVT.

This clone showed up just once. The chain uses TRBV27 and TRBJ1-3; 8 bases agree with TRBD1. V was pared by 6 bases and J by 4 bases, with 8 bases of the junction left unmatched. Germline CDR1 MNHEY, CDR2 SMNVEV (reference sequence). The CDR3 has 15 amino acids. The CDR3 reads CASSPGQVVGNTIYF. The CDR3 bases are TGTGCCAGCAGCCCGGGACAGGTTGTCGGAAACACCATATATTTT.

V usage is TRBV19 and J usage is TRBJ1-5, with D possibly matching TRBD1 (5 bases). Germline V gives CDR1 LNHDA, CDR2 SQIVND (reference sequence). V lost 1 base, J lost 3 bases, and 7 bases lay in between. The CDR3 spans 14 residues. DNA of the CDR3: TGTGCCAGTAGTATAGTGGGGCACAATCAGCCCCAGCATTTT. Protein sequence: CASSIVGHNQPQHF.

The chain links TRBV28 to TRBJ1-1, with a tentative D call TRBD1 (5 bases). CDR3 length: 14 amino acids. Per the germline V gene, CDR1 is MDHEN and CDR2 is SYDVKM. Trimming removed 5 bases from V and 0 bases from J, with 10 bases in between. The CDR3 loop is CASSRQRLNTEAFF. In DNA, the CDR3 is TGTGCCAGCAGTCGACAGAGACTGAACACTGAAGCTTTCTTT.

The rearrangement uses TRBV7-6 and TRBJ2-7; TRBD2 matches 13 bases. CDR3 size: 15 residues. Germline CDR1 SGHVS, CDR2 FNYEAQ. The V gene end was trimmed by 3 bases and the J gene end by 7 bases; junction bases not matched to a gene: 6. CDR3 coding DNA: TGTGCCAGCAGCTTCGGACTAGCGGGAGAGGGGGAGCAGTACTTC. Amino acids: CASSFGLAGEGEQYF.

There are a few counts of this clone. The rearrangement joins TRBV13 to TRBJ2-7; D gene ambiguous. CDR1 PRHDT and CDR2 FYEKMQ come from the germline V gene (reference sequence). This CDR3 is 11 amino acids long. Trimming shortened V by 3 bases and J by 4 bases, and 4 bases separated the two germline ends. The CDR3 sequence is CASSFNYEQYF. CDR3 sequence (DNA): TGTGCCAGCAGCTTCAATTACGAGCAGTACTTC.

This chain links TRBV11-1 with TRBJ1-1; 8 nucleotides agree with TRBD1. This CDR3 comprises 15 residues. Losses at the gene ends were 6 bases for V and 7 bases for J; bases not matched to a gene: 13. Per germline, CDR1 SGHAT and CDR2 FQDESV (reference sequence). CDR3 residues: CASSFHRGGYGEAFF. The CDR3 region has the DNA TGTGCCAGCAGTTTCCACAGGGGGGGGTACGGTGAAGCTTTCTTT.

This clone has only one observation. This chain uses TRBV7-3 with TRBJ1-1; no clear D gene. This CDR3 contains 18 residues. Germline assignment: CDR1 SGHTA and CDR2 FQGTGA. Trimming took 2 bases from V and 5 from J, leaving 24 bases between them. The CDR3 sequence: CASSLVGSGSMYRTEAFF. Written as DNA, the CDR3 is TGTGCCAGCAGCTTAGTTGGGTCCGGGTCTATGTATCGGACTGAAGCTTTCTTT.

This chain links TRBV19 with TRBJ1-3; D perhaps matches TRBD1 (6 bases). The germline CDR1 and CDR2 sequences are LNHDA and SQIVND (reference sequence). The CDR3 runs to 14 residues. V lost 9 bases to trimming and J lost 0 bases, with 12 bases between them. The CDR3 region is CASKTGSSGNTIYF. The CDR3 DNA reads TGTGCCAGCAAAACAGGGTCCTCTGGAAACACCATATATTTT.

The rearrangement uses TRBV28 and TRBJ1-3; D unresolved. Germline V lookup: CDR1 MDHEN, CDR2 SYDVKM. The CDR3 length is 15 residues. V was shortened by 1 base and J by 0 bases, with 7 bases between the two germline ends. CDR3 in DNA: TGTGCCAGCAGTTTATTAAGTAGCTCTGGAAACACCATATATTTT. This encodes CASSLLSSSGNTIYF.

The chain has TRBV24-1 and TRBJ1-2; D possibly corresponds to TRBD1 (6 bases). Germline V gene sequence: CDR1 KGHDR, CDR2 SFDVKD. The V and J ends lost 5 bases and 6 bases respectively, with 15 bases between them. This CDR3 is 14 amino acids long. CDR3 residues: CATSGGRGKDGYTF. DNA for the CDR3: TGTGCCACCAGTGGCGGCAGGGGAAAGGATGGCTACACCTTC.

The V call is TRBV7-3, the J call TRBJ2-7, with TRBD2 as a possible D gene (5 bases). The CDR3 contains 13 residues. Germline V gene data show CDR1 as SGHTA and CDR2 as FQGTGA. Trimming stripped 1 base from V and 5 bases from J, with 9 bases between. CDR3 loop: CASSLKPGNEQYF. CDR3 bases: TGTGCCAGCAGCTTAAAGCCCGGGAACGAGCAGTACTTC.

The sample holds a few counts of this clone. V is TRBV7-8 and J is TRBJ1-5, with 8 nucleotides matching TRBD1. The CDR3 spans 15 residues. Germline values: CDR1 SGHVS, CDR2 FQNEAQ. V was clipped by 1 base and J by 1 base; unmatched bases: 0. CDR3 coding DNA: TGTGCCAGCAGCTTAGGGACAGGGAGCAATCAGCCCCAGCATTTT. This encodes CASSLGTGSNQPQHF.

This clone showed up just a few times. The chain is built from TRBV10-1 and TRBJ2-7; D not resolved. Trimming pared 3 bases from V and 12 bases from J, leaving 15 bases between. The germline CDR1 and CDR2 sequences are WNHNN and SYGVQD (reference sequence). The CDR3 covers 12 residues. Here the CDR3 reads CASSDSQEVAYF. In DNA form, the CDR3 reads TGCGCCAGCAGTGATTCACAAGAGGTAGCGTACTTC.

This chain links TRBV12-5 with TRBJ1-5; D ambiguous. Trimming took 3 bases from V and 4 from J, leaving 7 bases between them. CDR1 LGHNT and CDR2 FRNRAP come from the germline V gene. The CDR3 covers 13 residues. DNA for the CDR3: TGTGCTAGTGGTTTTACTGAAAATCAGCCCCAGCATTTT. Its protein product is CASGFTENQPQHF.

The genes are TRBV21-1 and TRBJ1-2; the table names TRBD1, a call not compared with the DNA. TRBV21-1 has pseudogene status. The CDR3 runs 14 residues. The CDR3 bases are TGTGCCAGCAGCAAACAGGGTACCAACTATGGCTACACCTTC. Translating gives CASSKQGTNYGYTF.

The V call is TRBV30, the J call TRBJ1-2; D ambiguous. Germline V gene sequence: CDR1 GTSNPN, CDR2 SVGIG (reference sequence). The CDR3 loop spans 12 amino acids. Trimming cost V 0 bases and J 4 bases, with 6 bases left between them. The CDR3 sequence: CAWSVSSYGYTF. CDR3 DNA sequence: TGTGCCTGGAGTGTTAGCAGCTATGGCTACACCTTC.

This clone was seen a few times. This sequence joins TRBV5-1 and TRBJ1-2, with 9 bases identical to TRBD1. CDR1 is SGHRS and CDR2 is YFSETQ in the germline V gene. This CDR3 is built from 14 residues. Losses at the gene ends were 4 bases for V and 4 bases for J; bases not matched to a gene: 5. The DNA of the CDR3 is TGCGCCAGCAGCGACGGGACAGGGAGCTATGGCTACACCTTC. It specifies CASSDGTGSYGYTF.

V usage is TRBV5-1 and J usage is TRBJ2-7; TRBD2 aligns across 15 bases. The CDR3 runs to 14 residues. Germline V CDR1 and CDR2: SGHRS, YFSETQ. The junction had 2 bases not matched to a gene; V was cut back by 0 bases and J by 10 bases. The DNA for the CDR3 is TGCGCCAGCAGCTTGGGGACTAGCGGGAGGGGTCAGTACTTC. As protein: CASSLGTSGRGQYF.

This rearrangement joins TRBV5-3 to TRBJ1-1; D remains unclear. TRBV5-3 is recorded as an ORF, its role being uncertain. The ends were cut back, 7 bases at V and 8 bases at J, with 6 bases in the middle. The CDR3 length is 9 residues. The CDR3 here is CARLSEAFF. In nucleotides, the CDR3 is TGTGCCAGACTAAGCGAAGCTTTCTTT.

In nucleotides, the CDR3 is TGTGCCAGCGGCTCAGACAGGACCTACGAGCAGTACTTC. Translation gives CASGSDRTYEQYF. V usage is TRBV27 and J usage is TRBJ2-7; perhaps TRBD1 as D (6 bases). Germline V CDR1 and CDR2: MNHEY, SMNVEV (reference sequence). This CDR3 comprises 13 residues. V lost 8 bases to trimming and J lost 2 bases, with 13 bases between them.